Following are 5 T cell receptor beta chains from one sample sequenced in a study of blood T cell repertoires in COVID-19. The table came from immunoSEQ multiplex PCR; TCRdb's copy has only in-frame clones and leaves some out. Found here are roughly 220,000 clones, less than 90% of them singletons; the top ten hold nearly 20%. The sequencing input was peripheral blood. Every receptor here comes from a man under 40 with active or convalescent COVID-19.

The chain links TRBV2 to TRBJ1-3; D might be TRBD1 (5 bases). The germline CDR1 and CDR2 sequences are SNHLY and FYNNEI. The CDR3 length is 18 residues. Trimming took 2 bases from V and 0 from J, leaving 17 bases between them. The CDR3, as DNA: TGTGCCAGCAGTGAATATCTTGGGGCGGCCTCCTCTGGAAACACCATATATTTT. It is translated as CASSEYLGAASSGNTIYF.

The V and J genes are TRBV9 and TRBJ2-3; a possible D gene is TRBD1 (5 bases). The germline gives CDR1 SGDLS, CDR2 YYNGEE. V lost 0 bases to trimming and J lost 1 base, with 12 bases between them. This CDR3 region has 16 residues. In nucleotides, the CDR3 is TGTGCCAGCAGCGTAGAGGGGCAACGCCGCACAGATACGCAGTATTTT. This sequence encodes CASSVEGQRRTDTQYF. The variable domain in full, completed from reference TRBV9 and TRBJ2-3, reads DSGVTQTPKHLITATGQRVTLRCSPRSGDLSVYWYQQSLDQGLQFLIQYYNGEERAKGNILERFSAQQFPDLHSELNLSSLELGDSALYFCASSVEGQRRTDTQYFGPGTRLTVL.

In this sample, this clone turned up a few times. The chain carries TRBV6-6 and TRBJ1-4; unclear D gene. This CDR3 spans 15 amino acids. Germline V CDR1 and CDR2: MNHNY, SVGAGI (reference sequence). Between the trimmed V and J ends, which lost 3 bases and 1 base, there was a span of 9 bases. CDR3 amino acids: CASSYTGLTNEKLFF. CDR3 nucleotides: TGTGCCAGCAGTTATACGGGGTTAACTAATGAAAAACTGTTTTTT.

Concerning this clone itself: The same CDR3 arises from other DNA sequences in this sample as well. CDR3 sequence (DNA): TGTGCCAGCAGTTACTCGGGGGGAACTGAAGCTTTCTTT. Residues: CASSYSGGTEAFF. This chain links TRBV6-5 with TRBJ1-1, with a weak D call TRBD1 (5 bases). Trimming stripped 0 bases from V and 5 bases from J, with 7 bases between. Germline V gene sequence: CDR1 MNHEY, CDR2 SVGAGI. The CDR3 has 13 amino acids.

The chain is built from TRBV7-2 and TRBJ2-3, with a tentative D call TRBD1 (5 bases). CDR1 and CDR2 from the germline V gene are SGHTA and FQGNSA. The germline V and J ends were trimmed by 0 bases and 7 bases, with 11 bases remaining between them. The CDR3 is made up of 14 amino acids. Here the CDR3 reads CASSLAPQGNTQYF. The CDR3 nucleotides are TGTGCCAGCAGCTTAGCGCCCCAGGGAAATACGCAGTATTTT.